The T cell receptor beta chain described here comes from a study of T cell responses to AZD1222 COVID-19 vaccine. This clone was seen a handful of times. The antigen is unknown. CDR1 is SGHTA and CDR2 is FQGTGA in the germline V gene. The CDR3 runs 15 residues. Trimming cost V 1 base and J 6 bases; bases outside gene matches: 5. The study's findings and limits: Spike-specific TCR depth and breadth grew after two AZD1222 doses. The sample set comprised mostly white British donors with more females, and clonal diversity was possibly underestimated.

The repertoire was sequenced with immunoSEQ multiplex PCR; TCRdb's copy has only in-frame clones and lacks some. Of about 120,000 clones in the sample, 70% to 90% were seen once. The rearrangement uses TRBV7-3 and TRBJ2-1, with TRBD2 matching 8 bases. This clonotype originated in an adult who received the AZD1222 COVID-19 vaccine. This specimen consisted of peripheral blood, obtained 28 days after the second AZD1222 dose. In DNA form, the CDR3 reads TGTGCCAGCAGCTTAATGGCGGGGGGCGTCAATGAGCAGTTCTTC. It is translated as CASSLMAGGVNEQFF.